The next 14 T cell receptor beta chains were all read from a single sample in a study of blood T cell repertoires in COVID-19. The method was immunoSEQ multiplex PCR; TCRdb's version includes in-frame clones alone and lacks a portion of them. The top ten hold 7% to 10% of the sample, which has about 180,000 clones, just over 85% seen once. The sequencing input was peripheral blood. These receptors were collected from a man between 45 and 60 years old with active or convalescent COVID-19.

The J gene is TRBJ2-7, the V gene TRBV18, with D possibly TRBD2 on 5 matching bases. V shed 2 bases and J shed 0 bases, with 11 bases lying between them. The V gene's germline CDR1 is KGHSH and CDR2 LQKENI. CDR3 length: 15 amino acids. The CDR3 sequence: CASSPGREASYEQYF. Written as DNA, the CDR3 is TGTGCCAGCTCACCAGGTCGGGAAGCCTCCTACGAGCAGTACTTC.

The CDR3: CATSDLASGSYEQYF. The CDR3 DNA is TGTGCCACCAGTGACCTTGCTAGCGGGAGCTACGAGCAGTACTTC. The chain uses TRBV24-1 and TRBJ2-7; the match to TRBD2 covers 10 bases. The germline V gene encodes CDR1 KGHDR and CDR2 SFDVKD. The CDR3 sequence is 15 residues long. With V trimmed by 4 bases and J by 3 bases, 5 bases remained unmatched.

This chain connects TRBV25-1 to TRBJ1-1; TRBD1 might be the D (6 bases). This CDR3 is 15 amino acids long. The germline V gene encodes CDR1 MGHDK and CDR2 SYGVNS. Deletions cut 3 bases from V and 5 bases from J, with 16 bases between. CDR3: CASSEAGGGQTEAFF. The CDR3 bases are TGTGCCAGCAGTGAGGCCGGGGGGGGGCAAACTGAAGCTTTCTTT. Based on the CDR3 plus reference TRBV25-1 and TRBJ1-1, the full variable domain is EADIYQTPRYLVIGTGKKITLECSQTMGHDKMYWYQQDPGMELHLIHYSYGVNSTEKGDLSSESTVSRIRTEHFPLTLESARPSHTSQYLCASSEAGGGQTEAFFGQGTRLTVV.

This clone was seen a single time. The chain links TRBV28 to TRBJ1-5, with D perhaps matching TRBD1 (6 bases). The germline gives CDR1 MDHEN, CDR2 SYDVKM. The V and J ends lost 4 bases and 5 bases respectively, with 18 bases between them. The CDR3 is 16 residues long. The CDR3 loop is CASSSPRRGGHQPQHF. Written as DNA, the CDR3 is TGTGCCAGCAGTTCCCCGCGGAGGGGGGGTCATCAGCCCCAGCATTTT.

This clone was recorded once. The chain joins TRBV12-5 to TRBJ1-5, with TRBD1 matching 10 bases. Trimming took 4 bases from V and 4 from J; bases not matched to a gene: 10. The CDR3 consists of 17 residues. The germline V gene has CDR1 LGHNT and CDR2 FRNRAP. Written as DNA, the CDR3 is TGTGCTAGTGGTTCACCTTCCGGGACAGGGGAGAATCAGCCCCAGCATTTT. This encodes CASGSPSGTGENQPQHF.

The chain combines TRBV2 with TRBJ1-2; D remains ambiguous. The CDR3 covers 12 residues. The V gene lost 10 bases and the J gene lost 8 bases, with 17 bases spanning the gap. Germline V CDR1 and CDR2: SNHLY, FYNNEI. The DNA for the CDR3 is TGTGCCAACGCCCCCTCGAGGGTCGGCTACACCTTC. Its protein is CANAPSRVGYTF.

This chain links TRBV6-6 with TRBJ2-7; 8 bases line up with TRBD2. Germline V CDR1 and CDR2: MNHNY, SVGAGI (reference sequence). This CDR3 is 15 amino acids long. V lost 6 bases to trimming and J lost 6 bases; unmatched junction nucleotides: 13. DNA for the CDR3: TGTGCCAGCAGCCCCAGCGGGAGTGGGCTCAGCGAGCAGTACTTC. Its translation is CASSPSGSGLSEQYF.

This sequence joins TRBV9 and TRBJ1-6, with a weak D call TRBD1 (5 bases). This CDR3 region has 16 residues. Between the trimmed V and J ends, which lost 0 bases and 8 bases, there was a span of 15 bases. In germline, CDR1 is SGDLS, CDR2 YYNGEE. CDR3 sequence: CASSVAAYRMDSPLHF. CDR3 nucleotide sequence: TGTGCCAGCAGCGTAGCCGCTTACAGGATGGATTCACCCCTCCACTTT.

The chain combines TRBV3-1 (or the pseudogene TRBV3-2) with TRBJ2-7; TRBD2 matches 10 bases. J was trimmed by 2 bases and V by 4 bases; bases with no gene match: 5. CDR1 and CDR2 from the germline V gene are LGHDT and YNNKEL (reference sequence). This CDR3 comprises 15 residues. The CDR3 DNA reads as TGTGCCAGCAGCCTAAGCGGGAGGGCCCCCTACGAGCAGTACTTC. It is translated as CASSLSGRAPYEQYF.

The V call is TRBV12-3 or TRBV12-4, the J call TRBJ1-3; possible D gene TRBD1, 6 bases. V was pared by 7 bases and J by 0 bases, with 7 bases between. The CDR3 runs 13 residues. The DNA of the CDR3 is TGTGCCAGCAAACAGGGCTCTGGAAACACCATATATTTT. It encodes CASKQGSGNTIYF.

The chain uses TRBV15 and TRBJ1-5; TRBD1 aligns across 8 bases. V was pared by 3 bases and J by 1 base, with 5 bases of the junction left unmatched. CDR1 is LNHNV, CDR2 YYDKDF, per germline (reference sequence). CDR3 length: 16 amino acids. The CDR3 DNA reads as TGTGCCACCAGCAGGGGACAGGCTAACAGCAATCAGCCCCAGCATTTT. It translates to CATSRGQANSNQPQHF.

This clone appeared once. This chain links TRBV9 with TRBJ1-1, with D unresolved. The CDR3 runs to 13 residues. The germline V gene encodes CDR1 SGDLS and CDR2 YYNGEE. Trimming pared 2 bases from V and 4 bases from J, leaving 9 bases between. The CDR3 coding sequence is TGTGCCAGCAGCGTTGAGGAGGGCACTGAAGCTTTCTTT. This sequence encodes CASSVEEGTEAFF.

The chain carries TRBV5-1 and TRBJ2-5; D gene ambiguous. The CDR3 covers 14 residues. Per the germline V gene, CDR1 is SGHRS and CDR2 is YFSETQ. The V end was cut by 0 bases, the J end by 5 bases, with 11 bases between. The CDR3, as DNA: TGCGCCAGCAGCTTGGGGGCCTCCAGCGAGACCCAGTACTTC. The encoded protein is CASSLGASSETQYF.

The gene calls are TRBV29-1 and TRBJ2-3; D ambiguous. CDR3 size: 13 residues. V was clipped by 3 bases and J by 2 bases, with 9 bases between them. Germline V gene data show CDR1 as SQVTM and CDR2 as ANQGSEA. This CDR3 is CSVEWQDTDTQYF. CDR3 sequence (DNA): TGCAGCGTTGAGTGGCAGGACACAGATACGCAGTATTTT.